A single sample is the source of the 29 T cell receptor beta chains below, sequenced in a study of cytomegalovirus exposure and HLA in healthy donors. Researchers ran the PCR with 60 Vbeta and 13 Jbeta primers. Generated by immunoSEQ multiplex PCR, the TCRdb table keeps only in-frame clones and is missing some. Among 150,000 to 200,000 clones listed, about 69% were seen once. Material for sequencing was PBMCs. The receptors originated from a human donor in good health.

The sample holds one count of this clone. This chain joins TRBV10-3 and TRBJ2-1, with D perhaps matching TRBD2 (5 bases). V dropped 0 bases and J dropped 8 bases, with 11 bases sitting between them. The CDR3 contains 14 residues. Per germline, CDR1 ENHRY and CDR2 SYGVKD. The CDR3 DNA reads TGTGCCATCAGTGAGTCGAGCGGCTTCCATGAGCAGTTCTTC. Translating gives CAISESSGFHEQFF.

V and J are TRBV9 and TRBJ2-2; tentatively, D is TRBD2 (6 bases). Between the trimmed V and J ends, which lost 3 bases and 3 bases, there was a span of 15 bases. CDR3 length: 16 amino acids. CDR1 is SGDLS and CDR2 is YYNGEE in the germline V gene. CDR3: CASSAPGLDDTGELFF. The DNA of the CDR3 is TGTGCCAGCAGCGCGCCGGGACTCGATGACACCGGGGAGCTGTTTTTT.

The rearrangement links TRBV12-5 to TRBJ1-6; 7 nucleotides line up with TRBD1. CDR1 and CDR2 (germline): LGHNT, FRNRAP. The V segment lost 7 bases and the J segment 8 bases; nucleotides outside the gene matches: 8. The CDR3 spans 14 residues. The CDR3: CASVPTGEDSPLHF. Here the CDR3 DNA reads TGTGCTAGTGTTCCCACAGGGGAAGATTCACCCCTCCACTTT. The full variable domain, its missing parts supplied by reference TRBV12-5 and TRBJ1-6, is DARVTQTPRHKVTEMGQEVTMRCQPILGHNTVFWYRQTMMQGLELLAYFRNRAPLDDSGMPKDRFSAEMPDATLATLKIQPSEPRDSAVYFCASVPTGEDSPLHFGNGTRLTVT.

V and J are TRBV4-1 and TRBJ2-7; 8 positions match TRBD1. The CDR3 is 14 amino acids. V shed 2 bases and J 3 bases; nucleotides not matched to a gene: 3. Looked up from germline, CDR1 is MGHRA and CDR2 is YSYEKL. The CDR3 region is CASSQTDRDYEQYF. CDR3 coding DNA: TGCGCCAGCAGCCAAACGGACAGGGACTACGAGCAGTACTTC.

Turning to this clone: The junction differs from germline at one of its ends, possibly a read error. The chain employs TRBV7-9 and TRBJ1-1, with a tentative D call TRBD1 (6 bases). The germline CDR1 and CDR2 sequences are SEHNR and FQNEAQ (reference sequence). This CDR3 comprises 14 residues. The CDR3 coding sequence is TGTGCCAGCAGCTCGGACAGTTTGAAGACTGAAGCTTTCTTT. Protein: CASSSDSLKTEAFF.

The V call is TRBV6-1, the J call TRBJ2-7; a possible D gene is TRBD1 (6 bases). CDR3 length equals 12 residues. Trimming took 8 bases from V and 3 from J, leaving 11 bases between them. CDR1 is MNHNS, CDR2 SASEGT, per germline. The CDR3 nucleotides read TGTGCCAGCGGCAGGGGTTACTACGAGCAGTACTTC. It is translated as CASGRGYYEQYF.

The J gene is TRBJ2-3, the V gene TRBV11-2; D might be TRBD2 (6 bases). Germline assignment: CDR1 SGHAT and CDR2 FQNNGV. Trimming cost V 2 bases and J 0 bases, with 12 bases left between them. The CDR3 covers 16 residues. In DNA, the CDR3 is TGTGCCAGCAGCTTAATGGCCGGGACTAGCACAGATACGCAGTATTTT. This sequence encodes CASSLMAGTSTDTQYF.

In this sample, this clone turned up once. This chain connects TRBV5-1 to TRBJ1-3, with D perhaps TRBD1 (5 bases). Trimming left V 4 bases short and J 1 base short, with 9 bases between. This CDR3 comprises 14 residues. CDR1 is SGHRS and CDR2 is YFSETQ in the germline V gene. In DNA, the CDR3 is TGCGCCAGCAGCAAAGACAGTTCTGGAAACACCATATATTTT. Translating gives CASSKDSSGNTIYF.

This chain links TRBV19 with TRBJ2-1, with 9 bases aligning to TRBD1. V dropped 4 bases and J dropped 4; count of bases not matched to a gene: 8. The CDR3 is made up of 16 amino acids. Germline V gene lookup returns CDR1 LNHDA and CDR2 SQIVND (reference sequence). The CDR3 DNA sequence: TGTGCCAGTAGTACCACGACAGGGGGGCTATACAATGAGCAGTTCTTC. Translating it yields CASSTTTGGLYNEQFF.

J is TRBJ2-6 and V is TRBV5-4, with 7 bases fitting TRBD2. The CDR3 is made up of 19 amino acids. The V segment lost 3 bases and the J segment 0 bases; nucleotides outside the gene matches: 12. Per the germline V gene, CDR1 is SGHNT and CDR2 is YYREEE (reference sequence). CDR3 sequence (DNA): TGTGCCAGCAGCTACGGGGGGAGGTTTTCCCCCTCTGGGGCCAACGTCCTGACTTTC. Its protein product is CASSYGGRFSPSGANVLTF. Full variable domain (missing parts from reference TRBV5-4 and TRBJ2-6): ETGVTQSPTHLIKTRGQQVTLRCSSQSGHNTVSWYQQALGQGPQFIFQYYREEENGRGNFPPRFSGLQFPNYSSELNVNALELDDSALYLCASSYGGRFSPSGANVLTFGAGSRLTVL.

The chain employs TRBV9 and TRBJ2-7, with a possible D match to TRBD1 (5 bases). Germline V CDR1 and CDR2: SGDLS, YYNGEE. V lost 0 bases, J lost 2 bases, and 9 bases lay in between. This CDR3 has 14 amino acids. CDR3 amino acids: CASSVDQGPYEQYF. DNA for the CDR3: TGTGCCAGCAGCGTAGACCAGGGCCCCTACGAGCAGTACTTC.

The DNA for the CDR3 is TGCAGCGTTGAAGTCCAGGGCTCCTACGAGCAGTACTTC. It yields the protein CSVEVQGSYEQYF. The V call is TRBV29-1, the J call TRBJ2-7; TRBD1 might be the D (5 bases). Germline-derived CDR1 and CDR2 are SQVTM and ANQGSEA. The CDR3 loop spans 13 amino acids. Trimming shortened V by 1 base and J by 0 bases, and 7 bases separated the two germline ends.

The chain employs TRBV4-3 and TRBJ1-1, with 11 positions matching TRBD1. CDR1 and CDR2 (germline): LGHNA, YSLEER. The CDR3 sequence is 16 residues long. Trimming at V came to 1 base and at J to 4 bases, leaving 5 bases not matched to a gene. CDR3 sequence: CASSQGGTGGLTEAFF. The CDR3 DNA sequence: TGCGCCAGCAGCCAAGGGGGGACAGGGGGTCTCACTGAAGCTTTCTTT.

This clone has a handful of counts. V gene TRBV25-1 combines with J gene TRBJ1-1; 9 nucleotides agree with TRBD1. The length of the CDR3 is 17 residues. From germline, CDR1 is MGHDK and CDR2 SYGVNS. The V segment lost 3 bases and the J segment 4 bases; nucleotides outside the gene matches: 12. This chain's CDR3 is CASSEGDRVRIGTEAFF. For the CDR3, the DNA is TGTGCCAGCAGTGAGGGGGACAGGGTCAGGATCGGCACTGAAGCTTTCTTT.

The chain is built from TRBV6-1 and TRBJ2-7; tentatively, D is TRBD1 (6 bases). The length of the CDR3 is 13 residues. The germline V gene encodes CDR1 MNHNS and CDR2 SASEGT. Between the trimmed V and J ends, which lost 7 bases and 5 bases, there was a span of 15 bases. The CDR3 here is CASTGTIVNEQYF. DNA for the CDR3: TGTGCCAGCACCGGGACAATAGTCAACGAGCAGTACTTC.

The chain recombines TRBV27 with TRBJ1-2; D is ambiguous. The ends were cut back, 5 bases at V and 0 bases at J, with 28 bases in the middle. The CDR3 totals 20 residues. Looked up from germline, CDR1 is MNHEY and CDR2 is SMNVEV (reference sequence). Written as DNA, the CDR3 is TGTGCCAGCAGTACCCGTGTTATGAGTGACATTACAGTGACTAACTATGGCTACACCTTC. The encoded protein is CASSTRVMSDITVTNYGYTF.

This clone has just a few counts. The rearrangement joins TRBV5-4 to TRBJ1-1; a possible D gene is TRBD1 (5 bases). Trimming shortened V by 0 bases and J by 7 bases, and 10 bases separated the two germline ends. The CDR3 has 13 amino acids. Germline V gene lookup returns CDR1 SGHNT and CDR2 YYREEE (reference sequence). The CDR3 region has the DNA TGTGCCAGCAGCTTGGACCCCCAGGGTGAAGCTTTCTTT. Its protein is CASSLDPQGEAFF. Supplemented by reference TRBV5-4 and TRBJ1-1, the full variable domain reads ETGVTQSPTHLIKTRGQQVTLRCSSQSGHNTVSWYQQALGQGPQFIFQYYREEENGRGNFPPRFSGLQFPNYSSELNVNALELDDSALYLCASSLDPQGEAFFGQGTRLTVV.

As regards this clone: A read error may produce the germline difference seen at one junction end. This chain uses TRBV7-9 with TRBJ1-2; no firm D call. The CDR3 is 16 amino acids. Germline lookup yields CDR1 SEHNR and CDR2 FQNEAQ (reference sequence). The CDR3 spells CSSSLVTEEPNYGYTF. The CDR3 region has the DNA TGTTCCAGCAGCTTAGTTACAGAAGAGCCTAACTATGGCTACACCTTC.

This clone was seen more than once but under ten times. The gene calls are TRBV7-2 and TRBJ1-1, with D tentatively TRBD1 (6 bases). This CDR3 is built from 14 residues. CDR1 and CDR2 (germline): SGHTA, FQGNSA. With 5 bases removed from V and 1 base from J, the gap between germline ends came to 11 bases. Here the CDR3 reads CASSEQGANTEAFF. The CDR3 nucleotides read TGTGCCAGCAGCGAACAGGGAGCGAACACTGAAGCTTTCTTT.

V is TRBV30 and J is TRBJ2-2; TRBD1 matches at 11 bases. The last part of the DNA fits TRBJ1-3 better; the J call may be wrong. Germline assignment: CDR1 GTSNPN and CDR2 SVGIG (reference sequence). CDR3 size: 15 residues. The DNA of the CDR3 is TGTGCCTGGAGTGATGTGGGACAGGGGGGGAACACCATATATTTT. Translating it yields CAWSDVGQGGNTIYF.

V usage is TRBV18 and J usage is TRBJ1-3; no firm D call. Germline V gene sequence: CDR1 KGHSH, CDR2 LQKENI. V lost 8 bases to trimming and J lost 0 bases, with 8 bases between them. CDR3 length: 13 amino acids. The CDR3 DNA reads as TGTGCCAGCGGGTCGGGCTCTGGAAACACCATATATTTT. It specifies CASGSGSGNTIYF.

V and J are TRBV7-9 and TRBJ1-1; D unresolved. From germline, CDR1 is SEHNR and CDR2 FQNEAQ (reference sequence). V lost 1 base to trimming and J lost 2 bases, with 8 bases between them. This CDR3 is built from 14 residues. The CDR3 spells CASSLDLANTEAFF. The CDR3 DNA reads TGTGCCAGCAGCTTAGATCTGGCTAACACTGAAGCTTTCTTT. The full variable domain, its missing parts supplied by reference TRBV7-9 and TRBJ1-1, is DTGVSQNPRHKITKRGQNVTFRCDPISEHNRLYWYRQTLGQGPEFLTYFQNEAQLEKSRLLSDRFSAERPKGSFSTLEIQRTEQGDSAMYLCASSLDLANTEAFFGQGTRLTVV.

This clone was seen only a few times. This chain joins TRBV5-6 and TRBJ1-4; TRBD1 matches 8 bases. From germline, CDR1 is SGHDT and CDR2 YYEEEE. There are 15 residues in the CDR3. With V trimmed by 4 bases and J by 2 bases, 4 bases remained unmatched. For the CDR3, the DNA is TGTGCCAGCAGCCAAGACAGGGGTACTAATGAAAAACTGTTTTTT. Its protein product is CASSQDRGTNEKLFF.

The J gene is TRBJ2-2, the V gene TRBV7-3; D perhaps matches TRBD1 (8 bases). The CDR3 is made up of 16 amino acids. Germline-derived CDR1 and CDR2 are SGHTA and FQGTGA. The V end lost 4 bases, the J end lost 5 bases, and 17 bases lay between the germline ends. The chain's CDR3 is CASSSGGTGSTGELFF. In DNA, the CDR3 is TGTGCCAGCAGCTCCGGGGGGACAGGCTCTACCGGGGAGCTGTTTTTT.

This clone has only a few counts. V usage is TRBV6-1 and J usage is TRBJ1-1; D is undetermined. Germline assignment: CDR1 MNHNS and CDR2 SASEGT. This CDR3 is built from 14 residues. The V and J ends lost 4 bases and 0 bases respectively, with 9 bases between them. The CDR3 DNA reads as TGTGCCAGCAGTGCACAGTCAATGAACACTGAAGCTTTCTTT. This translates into CASSAQSMNTEAFF.

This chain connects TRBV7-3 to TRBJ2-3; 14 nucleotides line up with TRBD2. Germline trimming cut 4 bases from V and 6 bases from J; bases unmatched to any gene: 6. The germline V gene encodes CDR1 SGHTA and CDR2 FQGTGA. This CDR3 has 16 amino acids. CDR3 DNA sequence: TGTGCCAGCAGCTCAAGACTAGCGGGGGGGCCTGATACGCAGTATTTT. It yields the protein CASSSRLAGGPDTQYF.

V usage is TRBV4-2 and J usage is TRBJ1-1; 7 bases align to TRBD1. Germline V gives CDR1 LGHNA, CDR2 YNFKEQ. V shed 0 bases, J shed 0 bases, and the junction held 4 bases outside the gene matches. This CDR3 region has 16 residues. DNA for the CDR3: TGTGCCAGCAGCCAAGATGGGACAGTCGTGAACACTGAAGCTTTCTTT. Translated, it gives CASSQDGTVVNTEAFF.

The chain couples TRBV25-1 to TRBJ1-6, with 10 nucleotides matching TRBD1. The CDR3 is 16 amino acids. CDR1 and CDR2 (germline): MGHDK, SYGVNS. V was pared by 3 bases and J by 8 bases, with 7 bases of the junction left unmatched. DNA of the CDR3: TGTGCCAGCAGTGATTGGACAGGGGGTAGTTATTCACCCCTCCACTTT. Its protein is CASSDWTGGSYSPLHF.

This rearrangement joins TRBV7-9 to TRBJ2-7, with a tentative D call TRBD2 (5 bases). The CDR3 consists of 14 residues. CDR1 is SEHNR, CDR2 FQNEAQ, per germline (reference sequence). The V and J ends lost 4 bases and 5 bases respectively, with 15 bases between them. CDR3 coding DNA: TGTGCCAGCAGCTACTCCGGCCTCGGGGACGAGCAGTACTTC. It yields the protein CASSYSGLGDEQYF.